Detailed here is one TCR beta chain. With a J-beta primer mix and a sample-barcoded 5' primer, a second PCR ran roughly 6 to 11 cycles. Every cDNA molecule bore a tag from a template-switch adaptor containing 12 random nucleotides. A minimum of 2.5 million CDR3-containing paired-end reads was obtained for each sample. A single record per CDR3 protein comes from TCRdb applying MiXCR to the 5' RACE reads. The sample holds 700,000 to 850,000 distinct CDR3 sequences, around 34% seen once. The entry originates in a study of blood T cells in healthy people across ages. It was roughly 10 milliliters of peripheral blood that were drawn from each donor. V shed 3 bases, J shed 2 bases, and the junction held 12 bases outside the gene matches. This CDR3 is built from 17 residues. Germline assignment: CDR1 KGHSH and CDR2 LQKENI.

The sequence derives from a man aged 18 to 29 in good health. Sequencing was carried out using blood. The V call is TRBV18, the J call TRBJ1-1; 7 bases map to TRBD1. CDR3 bases: TGTGCCAGCTCACCGAGACAGGGCCTTGCAGGAAACACTGAAGCTTTCTTT. Amino acid sequence: CASSPRQGLAGNTEAFF.